These 30 T cell receptor beta chains were all obtained from the same sample, sequenced in a study of T cells in Graves' hyperthyroidism and ophthalmopathy. RNA transcripts yielded amplified TCR beta CDR3 regions. The TCR CDR3 first-round RT-PCR relied on the HTBI primer set. TCRdb ran MiXCR on the multiplex PCR reads and lists one entry per CDR3 protein. There are about 460,000 distinct CDR3 sequences in the sample; approximately 22% occur only once, and around 50% lies in the top ten. The specimen sequenced was blood. The source of these receptors is a woman aged 70-85 years with Graves' ophthalmopathy.

J is TRBJ2-5 and V is TRBV3-1, with D maybe TRBD2 (5 bases). The germline V gene encodes CDR1 LGHDT and CDR2 YNNKEL (reference sequence). CDR3 length: 14 residues. With 2 bases removed from V and 2 bases from J, the gap between germline ends came to 9 bases. DNA of the CDR3: TGTGCCAGCAGCCAACGGGGTTGGCAAGAGACCCAGTACTTC. Its translation is CASSQRGWQETQYF.

This clonotype has only a few counts. The J gene is TRBJ2-7, the V gene TRBV7-3; 13 positions match TRBD2. The CDR3 is 15 residues long. With 4 bases clipped from V and 7 bases from J, the junction kept 7 bases outside the gene matches. Germline values: CDR1 SGHTA, CDR2 FQGTGA. The CDR3 spells CASSSGLAGVNEQYF. In nucleotides, the CDR3 is TGTGCCAGCAGCTCCGGACTAGCGGGAGTGAATGAGCAGTACTTC.

This clonotype was seen a few times. V gene TRBV20-1 combines with J gene TRBJ2-3; TRBD2 agrees at 9 bases. Germline V gives CDR1 DFQATT, CDR2 SNEGSKA (reference sequence). There are 14 residues in the CDR3. The V gene end was trimmed by 8 bases and the J gene end by 1 base; junction bases not matched to a gene: 7. Here the CDR3 reads CSTRLAGRTDTQYF. CDR3 DNA: TGCAGTACACGCCTAGCGGGGCGCACAGATACGCAGTATTTT.

This sequence joins TRBV4-2 and TRBJ2-1, with TRBD2 identical over 9 bases. Per germline, CDR1 LGHNA and CDR2 YNFKEQ. The V gene end was trimmed by 6 bases and the J gene end by 10 bases; junction bases not matched to a gene: 4. The CDR3 contains 12 residues. The CDR3, as DNA: TGTGCCAGCAGTAGCGGGAGCAGGGAGCAGTTCTTC. It yields the protein CASSSGSREQFF.

V gene TRBV6-2 or TRBV6-3 combines with J gene TRBJ1-5; TRBD1 aligns across 8 bases. With V trimmed by 6 bases and J by 6 bases, 10 bases remained unmatched. This CDR3 has 15 residues. The germline CDR1 and CDR2 sequences are MNHEY and SVGEGT. The CDR3 protein is CASSRGQGLIQPQHF. CDR3 nucleotides: TGTGCCAGCAGCCGAGGACAGGGATTAATTCAGCCCCAGCATTTT.

The chain uses TRBV4-1 and TRBJ2-2; the D is unclear. The CDR3 has 15 amino acids. Per the germline V gene, CDR1 is MGHRA and CDR2 is YSYEKL. V gave up 3 bases and J gave up 2 bases, with 10 bases separating them. For the CDR3, the DNA is TGCGCCAGCAGCCATCTAGGGCAAAACACCGGGGAGCTGTTTTTT. Protein sequence: CASSHLGQNTGELFF.

To note about this clonotype: The DNA is omitted, as the CDR3 cannot be located on it reliably, and the CDR3 follows TCRdb's listing. The chain couples TRBV9 to TRBJ1-4; whether TRBD1, the table's D call, matches the DNA was not checked. From its first to its last residue, the CDR3 has 13 amino acids. The germline V gene has CDR1 SGDLS and CDR2 YYNGEE. This CDR3 is CASSLVGQGSMFF.

This clonotype was counted only a few times. The V and J genes are TRBV27 and TRBJ2-3; TRBD2 is a possible D gene (5 bases). CDR1 and CDR2 from the germline V gene are MNHEY and SMNVEV (reference sequence). CDR3 length: 15 residues. V gave up 6 bases and J gave up 6 bases, with 19 bases separating them. CDR3 in amino acids: CASSLRPGVLDTQYF. The DNA of the CDR3 is TGTGCCAGCAGCCTTAGACCCGGGGTCCTCGATACGCAGTATTTT.

The V call is TRBV6-1, the J call TRBJ2-5; 7 bases fit TRBD2. Trimming removed 5 bases from V and 5 bases from J; junction bases left unmatched: 5. CDR3 size: 13 residues. CDR1 is MNHNS, CDR2 SASEGT, per germline. CDR3 in amino acids: CASSTGRRETQYF. CDR3 coding DNA: TGTGCCAGCAGTACCGGGAGGCGGGAGACCCAGTACTTC.

This clonotype was seen a few times. The rearrangement joins TRBV19 to TRBJ2-2; the D call may be TRBD1 or TRBD2 (6 bases each). Deletions cut 4 bases from V and 6 bases from J, with 12 bases between. The germline V gene encodes CDR1 LNHDA and CDR2 SQIVND (reference sequence). CDR3 length: 14 amino acids. CDR3 in amino acids: CASSRTTGSGELFF. The CDR3 coding sequence is TGTGCCAGTAGTAGGACTACAGGGTCCGGGGAGCTGTTTTTT.

A word on this clonotype: Possible read error: a much larger clone is one base away. This chain joins TRBV27 and TRBJ1-2, with TRBD1 identical over 7 bases. The CDR3 consists of 14 residues. Germline values: CDR1 MNHEY, CDR2 SMNVEV (reference sequence). The CDR3 coding sequence is TGTGCCAGCAGTTTCAAGGGGGCTGACTATGGCTACAGCTTC. Amino acid sequence: CASSFKGADYGYSF.

This clonotype was seen ten or more times. The chain couples TRBV12-3 or TRBV12-4 to TRBJ2-3; 11 positions match TRBD2. V was clipped by 1 base and J by 8 bases; unmatched bases: 8. The CDR3 consists of 16 residues. The CDR3 nucleotides read TGTGCCAGCAGTTTAGGGGGACTAGCGGTGGGGGGTACGCAGTATTTT. It translates to CASSLGGLAVGGTQYF.

This clonotype was observed at least ten times. The V and J genes are TRBV28 and TRBJ2-2; no firm D call. CDR1 MDHEN and CDR2 SYDVKM come from the germline V gene. Trimming stripped 2 bases from V and 3 bases from J, with 10 bases between. The CDR3 has 15 residues. DNA of the CDR3: TGTGCCAGCAGTTTACCGGGCCCCCACACCGGGGAGCTGTTTTTT. The encoded protein is CASSLPGPHTGELFF.

The chain uses TRBV5-5 and TRBJ2-2, with D unresolved. Germline CDR1 and CDR2: SGHKS and YYEKEE (reference sequence). This CDR3 is 14 amino acids long. Trimming took 0 bases from V and 7 from J, leaving 10 bases between them. CDR3 sequence reads: CASSLDLSGGELFF. The CDR3 coding sequence is TGTGCCAGCAGCTTGGATCTATCCGGCGGGGAGCTGTTTTTT.

A few counts support this clonotype. The rearrangement links TRBV10-3 to TRBJ2-3; D might be TRBD2 (6 bases). This CDR3 comprises 10 residues. The germline gives CDR1 ENHRY, CDR2 SYGVKD. The ends were cut back, 11 bases at V and 4 bases at J, with 7 bases in the middle. CDR3 in DNA: TGTGCCGGAGGGGCAGATACGCAGTATTTT. Residues: CAGGADTQYF.

This clonotype has only a few counts. The chain links TRBV7-9 to TRBJ2-3, with D tentatively TRBD2 (6 bases). Trimming took 4 bases from V and 2 from J, leaving 13 bases between them. The germline gives CDR1 SEHNR, CDR2 FQNEAQ (reference sequence). This CDR3 contains 15 residues. CDR3 amino acids: CASSSGTFHTDTQYF. CDR3 coding DNA: TGTGCCAGCAGCTCCGGGACTTTTCACACAGATACGCAGTATTTT.

This clonotype was found a few times. This sequence joins TRBV3-1 and TRBJ2-1; D is undetermined. V lost 0 bases and J lost 10, with 4 bases in between. The CDR3 length is 11 residues. Germline CDR1 and CDR2: LGHDT and YNNKEL (reference sequence). CDR3 protein: CASSQESEQFF. The DNA for the CDR3 is TGTGCCAGCAGCCAAGAATCCGAGCAGTTCTTC.

As regards this clonotype: Being one base from a much bigger clone, this may be a read error. The chain has TRBV7-2 and TRBJ1-1; D call uncertain. This CDR3 is 14 amino acids long. In germline, CDR1 is SGHTA, CDR2 FQGNSA. Trimming removed 2 bases at V and 6 bases at J, with 13 bases between. Written as DNA, the CDR3 is TGTGCCAGCAGCTTAAGAATGGATGGGGCTGAAGCTTTCTTT. This translates into CASSLRMDGAEAFF. Full variable domain (remainder filled in from reference TRBV7-2 and TRBJ1-1): GAGVSQSPSNKVTEKGKDVELRCDPISGHTALYWYRQSLGQGLEFLIYFQGNSAPDKSGLPSDRFSAERTGGSVSTLTIQRTQQEDSAVYLCASSLRMDGAEAFFGQGTRLTVV.

The J gene is TRBJ1-4, the V gene TRBV12-3 or TRBV12-4, with D hard to call. V was clipped by 2 bases and J by 5 bases, with 9 bases between them. The CDR3 has 14 residues. This chain's CDR3 is CASSLMGSNEKLFF. CDR3 bases: TGTGCCAGCAGTTTAATGGGGTCAAATGAAAAACTGTTTTTT.

A few counts support this clonotype. The chain combines TRBV12-3 or TRBV12-4 with TRBJ1-4, with D possibly matching TRBD1 (5 bases). This CDR3 has 14 amino acids. The ends were cut back, 2 bases at V and 2 bases at J, with 6 bases in the middle. DNA for the CDR3: TGTGCCAGCAGTTTAAGACAGACTAATGAAAAACTGTTTTTT. This codes for CASSLRQTNEKLFF.

V and J are TRBV20-1 and TRBJ2-7; 8 nucleotides match TRBD2. This CDR3 spans 15 amino acids. CDR1 is DFQATT and CDR2 is SNEGSKA in the germline V gene (reference sequence). J lost 5 bases, V lost 3 bases, and 12 bases had no gene match. The CDR3 region is CSARGSGVPVHEQYF. Written as DNA, the CDR3 is TGCAGTGCTAGGGGTAGCGGGGTGCCCGTACACGAGCAGTACTTC.

This rearrangement joins TRBV7-2 to TRBJ2-2, with a tentative D call TRBD2 (6 bases). CDR1 is SGHTA, CDR2 FQGNSA, per germline. The CDR3 extends over 16 amino acids. V dropped 5 bases and J dropped 1 base, with 14 bases sitting between them. As DNA, the CDR3 is TGTGCCAGCAGCCGAACCGGGACTGTGAACACCGGGGAGCTGTTTTTT. Protein: CASSRTGTVNTGELFF.

This rearrangement joins TRBV6-2 or TRBV6-3 to TRBJ1-2; no definite D call. V lost 2 bases and J lost 4, with 11 bases in between. Germline V lookup: CDR1 MNHEY, CDR2 SVGEGT. The CDR3 length is 14 residues. The CDR3 loop reads CASSYGRTVYGYTF. In nucleotides, the CDR3 is TGTGCCAGCAGTTACGGGCGAACGGTCTATGGCTACACCTTC.

In this sample, this clonotype turned up a few times. CDR3 DNA: TGTGCCAGCAGCTTAGCGGTGGGGGAGACCCAGTACTTC. Amino acids: CASSLAVGETQYF. V and J are TRBV7-9 and TRBJ2-5, with D uncertain. CDR1 and CDR2 (germline): SEHNR, FQNEAQ (reference sequence). The CDR3 covers 13 residues. V was clipped by 0 bases and J by 5 bases, with 7 bases between them.

The table lists this clonotype with many counts. For the CDR3, the DNA is TGCAGTGCTAGAGATCCCGTGGGGTGGGACAATGAGCAGTTCTTC. Encoded protein: CSARDPVGWDNEQFF. This chain connects TRBV20-1 to TRBJ2-1; D gene unclear. Per germline, CDR1 DFQATT and CDR2 SNEGSKA (reference sequence). The length of the CDR3 is 15 residues. Trimming removed 0 bases from V and 5 bases from J, with 14 bases in between.

This chain uses TRBV4-1 with TRBJ2-5; weak D call: TRBD2 (6 bases). The CDR3 sequence is 16 residues long. Per germline, CDR1 MGHRA and CDR2 YSYEKL. Trimming took off 1 base at V and 4 bases at J, with 16 bases between the two ends. In nucleotides, the CDR3 is TGCGCCAGCAGCCAAGGTCATTCTAGCGCCTCAGAGACCCAGTACTTC. It codes for CASSQGHSSASETQYF.

With respect to this clonotype: Sequence at one end of the junction differs from germline and may be a read error. The chain couples TRBV27 to TRBJ1-1; no clear D gene. Germline assignment: CDR1 MNHEY and CDR2 SMNVEV (reference sequence). The length of the CDR3 is 14 residues. The CDR3 nucleotides are TGTGCCAGCAATTTAATCTCTATGAACACTGAAGCTTTCTTT. It translates to CASNLISMNTEAFF.

This clonotype was observed a few times. The chain couples TRBV6-1 to TRBJ2-6; 9 bases fit TRBD2. Germline values: CDR1 MNHNS, CDR2 SASEGT. The CDR3 is made up of 17 amino acids. V lost 4 bases, J lost 0 bases, and 4 bases stayed unmatched. CDR3 sequence: CASSALAGPSGANVLTF. CDR3 in DNA: TGTGCCAGCAGTGCCCTAGCGGGACCCTCTGGGGCCAACGTCCTGACTTTC.

This clonotype was seen at least ten times. The CDR3 DNA reads TGTGCCAGCAGTGAAATCCAGACCCAGTACTTC. Translating it yields CASSEIQTQYF. The gene calls are TRBV2 and TRBJ2-5; D remains unclear. Trimming shortened V by 2 bases and J by 6 bases, and 4 bases separated the two germline ends. This CDR3 comprises 11 residues. Germline CDR1 is SNHLY and CDR2 is FYNNEI.

The chain has TRBV29-1 and TRBJ1-4, with D unclear. This CDR3 comprises 12 residues. The V end was cut by 5 bases, the J end by 4 bases, with 8 bases between. Germline-derived CDR1 and CDR2 are SQVTM and ANQGSEA. Here the CDR3 reads CSVRSNNEKLFF. The CDR3 bases are TGCAGCGTTCGCAGCAATAATGAAAAACTGTTTTTT.